This T cell receptor beta chain emerged from a study of CD8+CD57+ T cells in acquired aplastic anemia. Study as a whole: Sorted CD4+ and CD8+ cell DNA averaged roughly 3.2 ug. Overall study findings and caveats: Shared by patients and controls, approximately 28 CD8+ CDR3s were abundant in patients.

Comments on this clonotype: Its antigen is still unknown.

After removal of 4 bases from V and 7 bases from J, the junction contained 4 bases not matched to a gene. The CDR3 runs 13 residues. Germline V gives CDR1 SGHTA, CDR2 FQGTGA. TCR beta VDJ and CDR3 profiling used genomic DNA as template. One entry per CDR3 protein, called by TCRdb with MiXCR from the reads. The repertoire holds fewer than 250,000 distinct CDR3 sequences, with about half as singletons. The TCR comes from a human donor in good health, serving as a control. The chain is built from TRBV7-3 and TRBJ2-5, with 9 bases fitting TRBD1. Sequencing was carried out using sorted CD4+, CD8+, or CD8+CD57+ T cells (not recorded which) from PBMCs. CDR3 sequence: CASSSGQGGTQYF. As DNA, the CDR3 is TGTGCCAGCAGCTCGGGACAGGGTGGGACCCAGTACTTC.